A selection of T cell receptor beta chains follows, all from one sample in a study of OX40 agonist ivuxolimab in advanced cancers. The repertoire was sequenced with immunoSEQ multiplex PCR; TCRdb's copy has only in-frame clones and lacks some. The data show 50,000 to 75,000 clones, with less than 95% seen just once and roughly 5.5% held by the top ten. Sequencing was performed on CD4+ or CD8+ T cells sorted from blood, taken in a trial of the OX40 agonist ivuxolimab. These receptors were collected from an adult with an advanced solid tumor such as melanoma, head and neck, liver or kidney cancer. CDR3s include the opening cysteine and the closing phenylalanine or tryptophan.

J gene,V gene,CDR3 protein
TRBJ1-1,TRBV7-8,CASSLSAYNSEAFF
TRBJ2-7,TRBV5-1,CASSLRGGFEQYF
TRBJ2-2,TRBV27,CASKSGGRTGELFF
TRBJ1-3,TRBV28,CASSFPGGTGNTIYF
TRBJ2-7,TRBV5-1,CASSGENRDYEQYF
TRBJ2-7,TRBV7-8,CASSLTTYEQYF
TRBJ1-1,TRBV5-1,CASSLGSGVDEAFF
TRBJ1-5,TRBV6-6,CASRPDRGPNQPQHF
TRBJ1-3,TRBV2,CASSGVGTGNTIYF
TRBJ2-2,TRBV6-1,CASTRDRAGELFF
TRBJ2-1,TRBV25-1,CASSPGGGHSSGEQFF
TRBJ2-7,TRBV5-6,CASSLGYEQYF
TRBJ2-3,TRBV6-4,CASSDSFSGTDTQYF
TRBJ2-7,TRBV19,CASSIGRPVYEQYF
TRBJ1-2,TRBV11-2,CASTGLRVYGYTF
TRBJ2-2,TRBV30,CAWSTLLRTGELFF
TRBJ2-7,TRBV11-2,CASSSVQGRLPYEQYF
TRBJ1-3,TRBV7-9,CASSVGTLRSLSSGNTIYF
TRBJ2-3,TRBV14,CASSSTGGITDTQYF
TRBJ1-5,TRBV6-6,CASKSHGEYSNQPQHF
TRBJ2-1,TRBV28,CASSGPLRSYNEQFF
TRBJ1-2,TRBV7-8,CASSLEVGGEGGYTF
TRBJ2-1,TRBV29-1,CSVEEGTSGTEFF
TRBJ1-1,TRBV5-1,CASSLDPMATEAFF
TRBJ1-1,TRBV28,CASKKTGFQNTEAFF
TRBJ2-2,TRBV11-2,CASSLIRTGELFF
TRBJ2-3,TRBV9,CASSVTGWPTDTQYF
TRBJ1-6,TRBV6-1,CASSLGGGSPLHF
TRBJ2-5,TRBV19,CASRRGLAPQETQYF
TRBJ2-3,TRBV19,CASSHDWRQDTQYF
TRBJ2-3,TRBV2,CASSVPGLAGTQYF
TRBJ2-5,TRBV10-3,CATLPGQGIETQYF
TRBJ2-1,TRBV30,CASHGSYNEQFF
TRBJ1-5,TRBV11-2,CASSLEGSYQPQHF
TRBJ2-3,TRBV5-5,CASSPPLGDADTQYF
TRBJ2-5,TRBV6-1,CASTSMETQYF
TRBJ2-5,TRBV7-8,CASSLETGLETQYF
TRBJ1-5,TRBV19,CASSIAGLGNQPQHF
TRBJ2-5,TRBV11-2,CASSLDGGQETQYF
TRBJ2-1,TRBV19,CASSKLAKYNEQFF
TRBJ1-2,TRBV5-1,CASSPQGQGALGYTF
TRBJ2-5,TRBV6-1,CASNRDESQETQYF
TRBJ1-1,TRBV10-3,CAISEEDRGSTEAFF
TRBJ2-1,TRBV29-1,CSSSPGTGANEQFF
TRBJ1-5,TRBV19,CASSTTSGNQPQHF
TRBJ1-2,TRBV19,CASSTKTGISNYGYTF
TRBJ2-5,TRBV6-6,CASSYTGDKGETQYF
TRBJ2-7,TRBV6-5,CASSYGQTYEQYF
TRBJ2-6,TRBV2,CASRRDGGSGGANVLTF
TRBJ1-3,TRBV28,CASSRTGTWDRGSLGNTIYF
TRBJ2-5,TRBV5-8,CASSLAHLATPEETQYF
TRBJ1-5,TRBV5-1,CASSRTGGNQPQHF
TRBJ2-5,TRBV6-5,CASSYGLQETQYF
TRBJ1-3,TRBV6-6,CASSYIAGNTIYF
TRBJ2-7,TRBV7-3,CASSLTGGQQYF